These T cell receptor beta chains were read from a single sample in a study of T cell repertoires in cytomegalovirus infection. These TCRs' antigens remain unknown. Each CDR3 protein is one row after TCRdb ran MiXCR on the reads. The table includes hundreds of thousands of distinct CDR3 sequences, approximately 46% detected once. Sequencing used cultured PBMCs, obtained from culture after CMV antigen stimulation. These receptors came from a human donor in good health (CMV status not recorded). Some clones in this sample may be carry-over from other donors' samples. The CDR3 runs from the conserved cysteine through the conserved F or W. The D gene is left open where the match is weak. The size of a clone is reported for some rows only, either as once, few or many, or as a class for expanded clones.

D gene	clone size	V gene	J gene	CDR3 DNA	CDR3 protein
-	few	TRBV6-6	TRBJ2-2	TGTGCCAGCAGTGCCGGAGTGGGAAGCACCGGGGAGCTGTTTTTT	CASSAGVGSTGELFF
-	-	TRBV4-1	TRBJ2-3	TGCGCCAGCAGCCGGGGGCAGTTGGCTATGACAGATACGCAGTATTTT	CASSRGQLAMTDTQYF
TRBD1	-	TRBV19	TRBJ2-2	TGTGCCAGTAGTATTAGGACAGGGGTATTCACCGGGGAGCTGTTTTTT	CASSIRTGVFTGELFF
-	few	TRBV7-6	TRBJ1-1	TGTGCCAGCAGCATAGACTTGAACACTGAAGCTTTCTTT	CASSIDLNTEAFF
TRBD1	-	TRBV6-6	TRBJ2-7	TGTGCCAGCACCACACCCTCGACAGGGCGGCATGAGCAGTACTTC	CASTTPSTGRHEQYF
-	-	TRBV19	TRBJ1-1	TGTGCCAGTAGTATAGGGGTGGCCCCGAACACTGAAGCTTTCTTT	CASSIGVAPNTEAFF
TRBD1	-	TRBV28	TRBJ1-1	TGTGCCAGCAGTACGACCGGGACAGAGAACACTGAAGCTTTCTTT	CASSTTGTENTEAFF
TRBD1	-	TRBV5-1	TRBJ1-5	TGCGCCAGCAGGGCCGGGACAGGGGGTAGGAATCAGCCCCAGCATTTT	CASRAGTGGRNQPQHF
TRBD2	-	TRBV6-1	TRBJ2-5	TGTGCCAGCAGTGAAGTGACCGCGGGGGGACCCCACAAAGAGACCCAGTACTTC	CASSEVTAGGPHKETQYF
-	-	TRBV11-1	TRBJ2-7	TGTGCCAGCACACAGACCCGACCAGGGAGCTACTACGAGCAGTACTTC	CASTQTRPGSYYEQYF
-	-	TRBV7-2	TRBJ2-7	TGTGCCAGCAGCCGTTTTACCGGGCCCTTCGGGCAGTACTTC	CASSRFTGPFGQYF
-	-	TRBV7-8	TRBJ2-5	TGTGCCAGCAGCTTAGGCCCTTCCGGGACCCAGTACTTC	CASSLGPSGTQYF
-	-	TRBV28	TRBJ1-5	TGTGCCAGCACTCTAAGGCCGGACAGCAATCAGCCCCAGCATTTT	CASTLRPDSNQPQHF
-	-	TRBV12-3/TRBV12-4	TRBJ2-3	TGTGCCAGCAGTGGCACTAGTCCGCCAGATACGCAGTATTTT	CASSGTSPPDTQYF
TRBD2	-	TRBV2	TRBJ2-3	TGTGCCAGCACTCTCGGATGGGAGGGAGATACGCAGTATTTT	CASTLGWEGDTQYF
-	-	TRBV5-1	TRBJ2-7	TGCGCCAGCAGCTTGGGGCCCGGACAGACCTACGAGCAGTACTTC	CASSLGPGQTYEQYF
-	-	TRBV15	TRBJ2-5	TGTGCCACCAGCATTCAAGGGGGGCTCCGGGAGACCCAGTACTTC	CATSIQGGLRETQYF
TRBD2	-	TRBV7-8	TRBJ2-1	TGTGCCAGCAGCTCATCTAGCGGCTCCTACAATGAGCAGTTCTTC	CASSSSSGSYNEQFF
-	-	TRBV6-1	TRBJ1-4	TGTGCCAGCAGTGGAGAGGCAACTAATGAAAAACTGTTTTTT	CASSGEATNEKLFF
TRBD1	-	TRBV12-3/TRBV12-4	TRBJ2-2	TGTGCCAGCAGTTTAGCTCCGGGACAGATTACCGGGGAGCTGTTTTTT	CASSLAPGQITGELFF
-	few	TRBV27	TRBJ1-5	TGTGCCAGCAGTCGGCGGGGGGCAGGCCGGGGCAATCAGCCCCAGCATTTT	CASSRRGAGRGNQPQHF
-	-	TRBV20-1	TRBJ2-1	TGCAGTGTCCTCTCCGGGACGACGAATGAGCAGTTCTTC	CSVLSGTTNEQFF
-	-	TRBV7-4	TRBJ2-1	TGTGCCAGCAGCCCGCACCCTAGGGTGAGGATCCACAATGAGCAGTTCTTC	CASSPHPRVRIHNEQFF
-	-	TRBV7-2	TRBJ1-6	TGTGCCAGCAGCTTGAGACAGACTAATTCACCCCTCCACTTT	CASSLRQTNSPLHF
-	-	TRBV6-1	TRBJ2-3	TGTGCCAGCAGTTCCCTCTCTTCAGATACGCAGTATTTT	CASSSLSSDTQYF
TRBD1	-	TRBV5-4	TRBJ2-3	TGTGCCAGCAGCCCCCGGGACAGGGGAGGCCCAGATACGCAGTATTTT	CASSPRDRGGPDTQYF
-	-	TRBV5-4	TRBJ2-3	TGTGCCAGCAGCTTAGGCCCCCCCAATGAAGCTAGCACAGATACGCAGTATTTT	CASSLGPPNEASTDTQYF
-	-	TRBV7-6	TRBJ2-5	TGTGCCAGCAGCTTACTTGGCCGTGCACAAGAGACCCAGTACTTC	CASSLLGRAQETQYF
TRBD1	-	TRBV4-3	TRBJ2-4	TGCGCCAGCAGCGGACCGAGACAGGGATCCAAAAACATTCAGTACTTC	CASSGPRQGSKNIQYF
-	-	TRBV24-1	TRBJ2-5	TGTGCCACCAGTGATTCCAGCCTGGCTGTGGAGACCCAGTACTTC	CATSDSSLAVETQYF
-	few	TRBV28	TRBJ1-2	TGTGCCGCCCAGGGAGTCTCCGGCTACACCTTC	CAAQGVSGYTF
TRBD2	many	TRBV7-2	TRBJ2-5	TGTGCCAGCAGCAAGCCGGGACTAGCGGGCCCCGGGGGGGAGACCCAGTACTTC	CASSKPGLAGPGGETQYF
-	-	TRBV12-3/TRBV12-4	TRBJ1-1	TGTGCCAGCAGTTACCGGGGGGTGAACACTGAAGCTTTCTTT	CASSYRGVNTEAFF
TRBD2	few	TRBV7-2	TRBJ2-7	TGTGCCAGCAGCTACCCCCGGGGTAGCGGGGGGCCCCTCTCCTACGAGCAGTACTTC	CASSYPRGSGGPLSYEQYF
-	-	TRBV6-2/TRBV6-3	TRBJ2-3	TGTGCCAGCAAAACTTCTAGCACAGATACGCAGTATTTT	CASKTSSTDTQYF
-	many	TRBV7-9	TRBJ2-5	TGTGCCAGCAGCTTGATACAGGAGACCCAGTACTTC	CASSLIQETQYF
TRBD1	-	TRBV7-9	TRBJ1-2	TGTGCCAGCAGCTTAAGTGCAGGGGGCGCCCGCTATGGCTACACCTTC	CASSLSAGGARYGYTF
TRBD2	few	TRBV7-8	TRBJ2-7	TGTGCCAGCAGCCCCCCTAGCGGCTCCTACGAGCAGTACTTC	CASSPPSGSYEQYF
-	-	TRBV7-8	TRBJ2-1	TGTGCCAGCAGCTTAGGCCCATGGCAGGGCCCGCACAATGAGCAGTTCTTC	CASSLGPWQGPHNEQFF
-	-	TRBV20-1	TRBJ2-7	TGCAGTGCTAGATCCCAATCCTACGAGCAGTACTTC	CSARSQSYEQYF